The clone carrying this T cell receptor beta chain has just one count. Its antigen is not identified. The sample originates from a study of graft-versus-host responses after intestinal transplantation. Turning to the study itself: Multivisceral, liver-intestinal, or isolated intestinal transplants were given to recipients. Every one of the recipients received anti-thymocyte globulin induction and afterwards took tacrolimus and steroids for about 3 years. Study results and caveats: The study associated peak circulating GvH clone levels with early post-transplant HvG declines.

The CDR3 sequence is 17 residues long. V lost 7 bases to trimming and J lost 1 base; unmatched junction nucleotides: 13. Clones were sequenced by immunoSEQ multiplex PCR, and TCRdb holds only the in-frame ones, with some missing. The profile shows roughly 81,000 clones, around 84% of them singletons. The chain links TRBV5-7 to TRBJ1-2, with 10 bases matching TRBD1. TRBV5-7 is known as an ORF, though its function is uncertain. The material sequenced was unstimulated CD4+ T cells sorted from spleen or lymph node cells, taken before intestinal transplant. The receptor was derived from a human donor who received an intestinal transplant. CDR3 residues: CASSYWDRGPDNYGYTF. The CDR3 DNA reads TGTGCCAGCTCATATTGGGACAGGGGTCCCGATAACTATGGCTACACCTTC.